The next 32 T cell receptor beta chains were all read from a single sample in a study of shared clonotypes between healthy human individuals. The table came from immunoSEQ multiplex PCR; TCRdb's copy has only in-frame clones and leaves some out. The data show around 1.6 million clones, roughly 98% seen once. Material for sequencing was naive CD4+ T cells sorted from blood. Stated subset: CD45RA+ positively selected. The source of these receptors is a man aged 30 to 45 in good health.

This chain joins TRBV10-3 and TRBJ2-5; D is unresolved. CDR1 is ENHRY and CDR2 is SYGVKD in the germline V gene. The CDR3 is 13 residues long. Trimming left V 3 bases short and J 1 base short, with 6 bases between. The CDR3 DNA follows: TGTGCCATCAGTGATGGCAGCCAAGAGACCCAGTACTTC. As protein: CAISDGSQETQYF.

J is TRBJ2-3 and V is TRBV7-2, with D possibly matching TRBD2 (5 bases). The length of the CDR3 is 14 residues. Germline loops: CDR1 SGHTA, CDR2 FQGNSA. Trimming stripped 0 bases from V and 6 bases from J, with 10 bases between. CDR3 DNA sequence: TGTGCCAGCAGCTTAGCCGGCGGGTTTGATACGCAGTATTTT. Protein product: CASSLAGGFDTQYF.

Comments on this clone: This same CDR3 is encoded by further DNA sequences in the sample. The gene calls are TRBV5-4 and TRBJ2-2; D uncertain. Germline V gives CDR1 SGHNT, CDR2 YYREEE (reference sequence). This CDR3 has 14 amino acids. Trimming removed 0 bases at V and 0 bases at J, with 3 bases between. Here the CDR3 reads CASSLVANTGELFF. The CDR3 nucleotides are TGTGCCAGCAGCTTGGTAGCGAACACCGGGGAGCTGTTTTTT.

This clone was seen only once. J is TRBJ2-7 and V is TRBV11-2, with 8 bases aligning to TRBD2. Trimming cost V 3 bases and J 3 bases; bases outside gene matches: 13. CDR1 and CDR2 from the germline V gene are SGHAT and FQNNGV. This CDR3 has 17 amino acids. As DNA, the CDR3 is TGTGCCAGCAGCTTTTTGTTTAGCACTAGCGGACTCTACGAGCAGTACTTC. This encodes CASSFLFSTSGLYEQYF.

As to this clone: Other nucleotide sequences from this sample produce the same CDR3. The chain combines TRBV9 with TRBJ2-1; 13 bases map to TRBD2. CDR3 length: 16 residues. The V gene's germline CDR1 is SGDLS and CDR2 YYNGEE. Trimming at V came to 3 bases and at J to 3 bases, leaving 3 bases not matched to a gene. The CDR3 sequence: CASSERLAGGYNEQFF. The CDR3 DNA reads TGTGCCAGCAGCGAACGACTAGCGGGAGGCTACAATGAGCAGTTCTTC.

The chain has TRBV10-2 and TRBJ2-3, with 7 bases identical to TRBD2. The germline gives CDR1 WSHSY, CDR2 SAAADI. J was trimmed by 2 bases and V by 2 bases; bases with no gene match: 4. The CDR3 consists of 15 residues. This CDR3 is CASSEGGGITDTQYF. The DNA of the CDR3 is TGCGCCAGCAGTGAGGGGGGAGGGATCACAGATACGCAGTATTTT.

Only one count was recorded for this clone. It is unclear where the CDR3 begins or ends on the DNA, so no DNA is shown, and the CDR3 is as TCRdb lists it. This chain links TRBV6-1 with TRBJ2-7; the table's D call, TRBD2, was not checked against the DNA. The CDR3 is 13 residues long, counting both termini. Germline V gene lookup returns CDR1 MNHNS and CDR2 SASEGT. The chain's CDR3 is CASILADFYEQYF.

This rearrangement joins TRBV4-2 to TRBJ1-4, with 8 nucleotides matching TRBD1. CDR3 length: 15 residues. Germline lookup yields CDR1 LGHNA and CDR2 YNFKEQ. After removal of 4 bases from V and 7 bases from J, the junction contained 8 bases not matched to a gene. CDR3 in DNA: TGTGCCAGCAGCCCATCGACAGGGGAGAGTGAAAAACTGTTTTTT. Translated, it gives CASSPSTGESEKLFF.

The chain links TRBV7-2 to TRBJ1-1; D unclear. The V and J ends lost 1 base and 3 bases respectively, with 9 bases between them. This CDR3 has 14 residues. Germline lookup yields CDR1 SGHTA and CDR2 FQGNSA. The CDR3 nucleotides read TGTGCCAGCAGCTTAGTAGGTCAGGACACTGAAGCTTTCTTT. Protein product: CASSLVGQDTEAFF.

The chain links TRBV5-5 to TRBJ2-7; TRBD2 matches at 15 bases. The CDR3 runs 16 residues. Trimming took 2 bases from V and 6 from J; bases not matched to a gene: 6. In germline, CDR1 is SGHKS, CDR2 YYEKEE (reference sequence). The CDR3 reads CASSFPGLAGGSEQYF. CDR3 coding DNA: TGTGCCAGCAGCTTCCCGGGACTAGCGGGAGGATCCGAGCAGTACTTC.

This clone was seen just once. The chain joins TRBV4-3 to TRBJ1-4; D remains ambiguous. The CDR3 is 15 residues long. Germline assignment: CDR1 LGHNA and CDR2 YSLEER. Trimming removed 6 bases from V and 0 bases from J, with 11 bases in between. The CDR3: CASSRGHTTNEKLFF. The CDR3 DNA is TGCGCCAGCAGTCGGGGTCATACAACTAATGAAAAACTGTTTTTT.

The chain combines TRBV28 with TRBJ2-7, with 9 bases fitting TRBD2. Trimming took 5 bases from V and 2 from J; bases not matched to a gene: 16. Per the germline V gene, CDR1 is MDHEN and CDR2 is SYDVKM. This CDR3 is 18 amino acids long. The CDR3 is CASSPLPPGLAPTYEQYF. The CDR3 nucleotides are TGTGCCAGCAGTCCACTCCCCCCTGGACTAGCGCCGACCTACGAGCAGTACTTC.

The chain couples TRBV27 to TRBJ2-1; D possibly corresponds to TRBD1 (6 bases). V was shortened by 3 bases and J by 0 bases, with 15 bases between the two germline ends. The CDR3 loop spans 17 amino acids. Germline CDR1 and CDR2: MNHEY and SMNVEV (reference sequence). The CDR3 sequence is CASSLPPDSSSYNEQFF. CDR3 in DNA: TGTGCCAGCAGTTTGCCCCCGGACAGCAGCTCCTACAATGAGCAGTTCTTC.

J is TRBJ1-3 and V is TRBV6-5; 8 bases fit TRBD1. From germline, CDR1 is MNHEY and CDR2 SVGAGI. Germline trimming cut 6 bases from V and 3 bases from J; bases unmatched to any gene: 4. This CDR3 region has 14 residues. DNA of the CDR3: TGTGCCAGCAGGGACGACAGGGGTGGAAACACCATATATTTT. It yields the protein CASRDDRGGNTIYF.

The chain links TRBV9 to TRBJ2-7; D is perhaps TRBD2 (6 bases). V shed 2 bases and J shed 1 base, with 25 bases lying between them. The CDR3 is 19 amino acids. Looked up from germline, CDR1 is SGDLS and CDR2 is YYNGEE. CDR3: CASSVSPGTPGGASYEQYF. The CDR3 DNA reads TGTGCCAGCAGCGTTTCCCCCGGGACCCCCGGGGGAGCGTCCTACGAGCAGTACTTC.

The V gene is TRBV19, the J gene TRBJ1-5; 11 bases align to TRBD1. V shed 0 bases and J 6 bases; nucleotides not matched to a gene: 10. Germline V CDR1 and CDR2: LNHDA, SQIVND (reference sequence). The CDR3 is 18 residues long. In DNA, the CDR3 is TGTGCCAGTAGTATAGATCGAGGACAGGGGGCTTGGATTCAGCCCCAGCATTTT. Protein sequence: CASSIDRGQGAWIQPQHF.

The rearrangement uses TRBV18 and TRBJ1-2; D is undetermined. Germline V gives CDR1 KGHSH, CDR2 LQKENI. V was clipped by 2 bases and J by 8 bases, with 12 bases between them. CDR3 length: 13 residues. The CDR3 reads CASSPGVASGYTF. The CDR3 coding sequence is TGTGCCAGCTCACCAGGGGTCGCCTCAGGCTACACCTTC.

The chain links TRBV2 to TRBJ1-1, with D unresolved. The CDR3 runs to 13 residues. V shed 3 bases and J shed 3 bases, with 8 bases lying between them. The germline V gene has CDR1 SNHLY and CDR2 FYNNEI. The CDR3 DNA sequence: TGTGCCAGCAGTGAGAACAGCTACACTGAAGCTTTCTTT. Translated: CASSENSYTEAFF.

Points on this clone: Other DNA sequences in this sample translate to the same CDR3. The J gene is TRBJ2-3, the V gene TRBV10-3; 9 bases fit TRBD1. CDR1 and CDR2 from the germline V gene are ENHRY and SYGVKD. CDR3 size: 14 residues. With 6 bases clipped from V and 3 bases from J, the junction kept 4 bases outside the gene matches. CDR3 loop: CAIRRTGATDTQYF. The CDR3 DNA sequence: TGTGCCATCAGGCGGACAGGGGCGACAGATACGCAGTATTTT.

V and J are TRBV7-3 and TRBJ2-2; 7 positions match TRBD2. Germline V gene data show CDR1 as SGHTA and CDR2 as FQGTGA. The junction had 6 bases not matched to a gene; V was cut back by 4 bases and J by 4 bases. This CDR3 contains 15 residues. CDR3 loop: CASSSSGTITGELFF. The CDR3 DNA reads TGTGCCAGCAGCTCATCCGGGACTATCACCGGGGAGCTGTTTTTT.

This chain links TRBV27 with TRBJ1-4; tentatively, D is TRBD1 (6 bases). V lost 5 bases, J lost 0 bases, and 13 bases lay in between. Germline V gene sequence: CDR1 MNHEY, CDR2 SMNVEV (reference sequence). The CDR3 spans 16 residues. The CDR3 loop is CASSLLGGPTNEKLFF. In nucleotides, the CDR3 is TGTGCCAGCAGTCTTCTTGGGGGCCCAACTAATGAAAAACTGTTTTTT.

The CDR3 bases are TGTGCCAGCAGCCATACTGACAGGCGTAAATACGAGCAGTACTTC. This sequence encodes CASSHTDRRKYEQYF. This chain links TRBV28 with TRBJ2-7; TRBD1 is a possible D gene (6 bases). Trimming removed 6 bases from V and 4 bases from J, with 19 bases in between. Germline V gene sequence: CDR1 MDHEN, CDR2 SYDVKM. This CDR3 is 15 amino acids long.

V and J are TRBV28 and TRBJ1-5, with 12 bases identical to TRBD1. V lost 5 bases and J lost 2; bases outside the gene matches: 16. CDR1 is MDHEN, CDR2 SYDVKM, per germline. The CDR3 length is 20 residues. CDR3 amino acids: CASSVPTGTGGIVGNQPQHF. The CDR3 nucleotides are TGTGCCAGCAGTGTTCCGACCGGGACAGGGGGCATCGTTGGCAATCAGCCCCAGCATTTT.

This rearrangement joins TRBV7-9 to TRBJ2-3; the D is unclear. The CDR3 length is 15 residues. Germline CDR1 SEHNR, CDR2 FQNEAQ (reference sequence). V was cut by 5 bases and J by 2 bases, with 14 bases left in between. Here the CDR3 reads CASSPNGVPTDTQYF. In nucleotides, the CDR3 is TGTGCCAGCAGCCCTAACGGAGTTCCCACAGATACGCAGTATTTT. Complete variable domain (other parts from reference TRBV7-9 and TRBJ2-3): DTGVSQNPRHKITKRGQNVTFRCDPISEHNRLYWYRQTLGQGPEFLTYFQNEAQLEKSRLLSDRFSAERPKGSFSTLEIQRTEQGDSAMYLCASSPNGVPTDTQYFGPGTRLTVL.

The CDR3: CASSSKPQGPYEQYF. CDR3 nucleotide sequence: TGTGCCAGCAGTTCTAAGCCACAGGGGCCCTACGAGCAGTACTTC. The chain couples TRBV28 to TRBJ2-7, with 7 bases matching TRBD1. Germline loops: CDR1 MDHEN, CDR2 SYDVKM. V trimming: 4 bases; J trimming: 2 bases; junction bases outside the gene matches: 8. There are 15 residues in the CDR3.

This rearrangement joins TRBV12-5 to TRBJ1-2, with D maybe TRBD1 (5 bases). Germline assignment: CDR1 LGHNT and CDR2 FRNRAP. This CDR3 region has 17 residues. V was cut by 0 bases and J by 4 bases, with 18 bases left in between. CDR3 protein: CASGLVDSGTAFYGYTF. DNA of the CDR3: TGTGCTAGTGGTTTGGTCGATAGTGGGACTGCTTTCTATGGCTACACCTTC.

J is TRBJ1-4 and V is TRBV30, with TRBD1 identical over 7 bases. The CDR3 covers 15 residues. CDR1 GTSNPN and CDR2 SVGIG come from the germline V gene (reference sequence). V dropped 5 bases and J dropped 4; count of bases not matched to a gene: 10. The CDR3 protein is CAWGALGQINEKLFF. Here the CDR3 DNA reads TGTGCCTGGGGCGCTCTGGGACAGATTAATGAAAAACTGTTTTTT.

CDR3 nucleotide sequence: TGTGCCAGCAGACGTCCGGCAGGGGACAACAATGAGCAGTTCTTC. Amino acids: CASRRPAGDNNEQFF. V is TRBV27 and J is TRBJ2-1; tentative D call: TRBD1 (6 bases). With 6 bases removed from V and 5 bases from J, the gap between germline ends came to 17 bases. CDR1 MNHEY and CDR2 SMNVEV come from the germline V gene (reference sequence). The CDR3 totals 15 residues.

The rearrangement links TRBV14 to TRBJ2-7; D not certain. CDR1 and CDR2 (germline): SGHDN, FVKESK. V lost 0 bases to trimming and J lost 7 bases, with 4 bases between them. This CDR3 has 11 residues. CDR3 protein: CASSQDREQYF. DNA of the CDR3: TGTGCCAGCAGCCAAGACCGGGAGCAGTACTTC.

As concerns this clone: Other DNA sequences in this specimen translate into the identical CDR3. The chain combines TRBV2 with TRBJ2-5; D remains unclear. This CDR3 is 13 amino acids long. Germline V gene lookup returns CDR1 SNHLY and CDR2 FYNNEI. V was cut by 1 base and J by 1 base, with 4 bases left in between. The CDR3, as DNA: TGTGCCAGCAGTGAAGGCACCCAAGAGACCCAGTACTTC. Its protein product is CASSEGTQETQYF.

J is TRBJ2-4 and V is TRBV2; D not certain. V dropped 4 bases and J dropped 4 bases, with 8 bases sitting between them. This CDR3 is built from 13 residues. CDR1 SNHLY and CDR2 FYNNEI come from the germline V gene. The DNA of the CDR3 is TGTGCCAGCAGTGGTGGCTTAAAAAACATTCAGTACTTC. This sequence encodes CASSGGLKNIQYF.

The chain links TRBV28 to TRBJ1-4; D perhaps matches TRBD1 (6 bases). V was pared by 9 bases and J by 11 bases, with 16 bases between. The CDR3 has 12 amino acids. Germline V gives CDR1 MDHEN, CDR2 SYDVKM. For the CDR3, the DNA is TGTGCCAGTGCACAGGGAGAGCGCAAACTGTTTTTT. Amino acid sequence: CASAQGERKLFF.